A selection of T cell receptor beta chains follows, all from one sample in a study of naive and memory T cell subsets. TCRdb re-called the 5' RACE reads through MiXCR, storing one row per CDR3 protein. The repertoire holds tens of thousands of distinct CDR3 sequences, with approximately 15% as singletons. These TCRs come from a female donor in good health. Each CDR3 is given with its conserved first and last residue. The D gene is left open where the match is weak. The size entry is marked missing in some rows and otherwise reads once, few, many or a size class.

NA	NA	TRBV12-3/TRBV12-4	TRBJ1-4	CASSNPRVGKLFF	TGTGCCAGCAGTAATCCTAGGGTAGGAAAACTGTTTTTT
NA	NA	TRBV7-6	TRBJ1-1	CASSSGTDLMNTEAFF	TGTGCCAGCAGCTCCGGGACGGACCTTATGAACACTGAAGCTTTCTTT
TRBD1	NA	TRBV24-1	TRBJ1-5	CATVTGGNQPQHF	TGTGCCACCGTAACAGGGGGCAATCAGCCCCAGCATTTT
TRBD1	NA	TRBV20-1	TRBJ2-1	CSARGGVRGREYNEQFF	TGCAGTGCTAGAGGGGGGGTCAGGGGGCGAGAGTACAATGAGCAGTTCTTC
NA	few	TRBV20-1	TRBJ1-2	CSAYPWGGMGGYTF	TGCAGTGCTTACCCCTGGGGGGGAATGGGAGGCTACACCTTC
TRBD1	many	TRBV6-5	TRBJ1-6	CASSYMRQGASPLHF	TGTGCCAGCAGTTATATGAGACAGGGGGCTTCACCCCTCCACTTT
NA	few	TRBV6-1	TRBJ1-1	CASSEAAGPVWNAFF	TGTGCCAGCAGTGAAGCGGCAGGGCCGGTTTGGAATGCTTTCTTT
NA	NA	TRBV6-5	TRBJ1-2	CASRTGDRLGYTF	TGTGCCAGCAGAACGGGAGACAGACTTGGCTACACCTTC
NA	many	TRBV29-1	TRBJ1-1	CSVDRAGVNTEAFF	TGCAGCGTTGATAGGGCAGGGGTGAACACTGAAGCTTTCTTT
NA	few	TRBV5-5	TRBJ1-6	CASSSLGQNYNSPLHF	TGTGCCAGCAGCTCATTGGGGCAAAACTATAATTCACCCCTCCACTTT
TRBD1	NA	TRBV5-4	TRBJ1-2	CASSLVDRTSYGYTF	TGTGCCAGCAGCTTGGTGGACAGGACCTCATATGGCTACACCTTC
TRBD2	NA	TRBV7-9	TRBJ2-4	CASSFNPSGGNHDIQYF	TGTGCCAGCAGCTTCAACCCCAGCGGGGGGAATCACGACATTCAGTACTTC
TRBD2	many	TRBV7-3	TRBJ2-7	CASSPGLAGPYEQYF	TGTGCCAGCAGCCCCGGACTAGCGGGGCCCTACGAGCAGTACTTC
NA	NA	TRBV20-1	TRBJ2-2	CSARSGTYANTGELFF	TGCAGTGCCAGATCCGGGACGTACGCGAACACCGGGGAGCTGTTTTTT
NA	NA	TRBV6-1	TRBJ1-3	CPSLPGPGNTIYF	TGTCCAAGTCTGCCAGGCCCTGGAAACACCATATATTTT
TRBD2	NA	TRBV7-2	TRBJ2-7	CASSLARGTTGYYEQYF	TGTGCCAGCAGCTTAGCGCGAGGGACTACTGGTTACTACGAGCAGTACTTC
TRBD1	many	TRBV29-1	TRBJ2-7	CSGGQGLGEQYF	TGCAGCGGGGGACAGGGGCTGGGCGAGCAGTACTTC
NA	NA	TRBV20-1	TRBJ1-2	CSARELAAVFLTF	TGCAGTGCTAGAGAATTGGCGGCAGTCTTTCTCACCTTC
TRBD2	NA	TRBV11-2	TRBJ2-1	CASSLELLAENEQFF	TGTGCCAGCAGCTTAGAACTCCTAGCGGAGAATGAGCAGTTCTTC
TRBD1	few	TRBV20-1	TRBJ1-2	CSARGGQGGNGYTF	TGCAGTGCTAGAGGGGGACAGGGGGGAAATGGCTACACCTTC
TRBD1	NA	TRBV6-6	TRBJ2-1	CASSTLDPDRGVSSYNEQFF	TGTGCCAGCAGTACGCTCGACCCGGACAGGGGGGTAAGCTCCTACAATGAGCAGTTCTTC
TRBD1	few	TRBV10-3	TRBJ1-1	CAISGTGNTEAFF	TGTGCCATCAGTGGGACAGGGAACACTGAAGCTTTCTTT
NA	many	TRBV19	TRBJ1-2	CASSIGEGMFGYTF	TGTGCCAGTAGTATAGGCGAAGGGATGTTTGGCTACACCTTC
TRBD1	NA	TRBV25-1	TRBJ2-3	CASSAKTGLSTDTQYF	TGTGCCAGCAGTGCCAAGACAGGGTTGAGCACAGATACGCAGTATTTT
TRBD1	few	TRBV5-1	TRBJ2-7	CASSLDPGQLSYEQYF	TGCGCCAGCAGCTTAGATCCGGGACAGTTATCCTACGAGCAGTACTTC
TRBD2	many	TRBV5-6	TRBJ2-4	CASTRTSGEAREAKNIQYF	TGTGCCAGCACACGGACTAGCGGGGAAGCCCGTGAAGCCAAAAACATTCAGTACTTC
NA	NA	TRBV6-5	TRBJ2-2	CASSYSKHSNTGELFF	TGTGCCAGCAGTTACTCTAAACATAGCAACACCGGGGAGCTGTTTTTT
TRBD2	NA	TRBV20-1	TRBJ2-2	CSVGGDTGELFF	TGCAGTGTGGGGGGGGACACCGGGGAGCTGTTTTTT
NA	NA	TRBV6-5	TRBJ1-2	CASSLGTVNYGYTF	TGTGCCAGCAGCTTAGGGACGGTCAACTATGGCTACACCTTC
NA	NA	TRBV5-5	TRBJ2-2	CASSLVGQSTGELFF	TGTGCCAGCAGCTTGGTTGGGCAGAGCACCGGGGAGCTGTTTTTT
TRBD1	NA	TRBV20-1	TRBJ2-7	CSAVHRTGFYEQYF	TGCAGTGCGGTACACAGGACAGGCTTCTACGAGCAGTACTTC
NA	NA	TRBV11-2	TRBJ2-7	CASSPQGGSYEQYF	TGTGCCAGCAGTCCGCAGGGGGGCTCCTACGAGCAGTACTTC
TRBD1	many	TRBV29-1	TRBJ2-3	CSVTGTGAADTQYF	TGCAGCGTTACCGGGACAGGGGCCGCAGATACGCAGTATTTT
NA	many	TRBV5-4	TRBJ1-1	CASSSGGMNTEAFF	TGTGCCAGCAGCTCCGGCGGCATGAACACTGAAGCTTTCTTT
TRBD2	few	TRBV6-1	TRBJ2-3	CASSEASGAPDTQYF	TGTGCCAGCAGTGAAGCCAGCGGGGCGCCAGATACGCAGTATTTT
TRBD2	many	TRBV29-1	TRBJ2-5	CSVGTSGETQYF	TGCAGCGTCGGGACTAGCGGGGAGACCCAGTACTTC
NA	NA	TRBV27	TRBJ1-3	CASSLSTGGLDTIYF	TGTGCCAGCAGTTTATCGACCGGGGGCTTGGACACCATATATTTT
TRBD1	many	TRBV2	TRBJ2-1	CASSYGTGNEQFF	TGTGCCAGCAGCTACGGGACAGGGAATGAGCAGTTCTTC
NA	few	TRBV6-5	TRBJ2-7	CASSSLWGSTGQYF	TGTGCCAGCAGTTCCCTCTGGGGGTCCACAGGGCAGTACTTC
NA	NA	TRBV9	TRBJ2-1	CASSHRAGSSYNEQFF	TGTGCCAGCAGCCACCGCGCGGGGAGCTCCTACAATGAGCAGTTCTTC
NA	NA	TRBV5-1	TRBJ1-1	CASSFTDRNTEAFF	TGCGCCAGCAGCTTTACCGATCGTAACACTGAAGCTTTCTTT
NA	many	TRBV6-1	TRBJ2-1	CASREWSPSAEQFF	TGTGCCAGCAGAGAATGGAGCCCGTCAGCTGAGCAGTTCTTC
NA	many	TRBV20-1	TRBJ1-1	CSVKSGAGEAFF	TGCAGTGTTAAATCAGGGGCCGGTGAAGCTTTCTTT
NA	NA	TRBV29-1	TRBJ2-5	CSAREGRAETQYF	TGCAGCGCCCGGGAAGGGCGAGCGGAGACCCAGTACTTC
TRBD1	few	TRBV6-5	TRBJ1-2	CASSFGQAGGDTF	TGTGCCAGCAGTTTCGGACAGGCGGGTGGCGACACCTTC
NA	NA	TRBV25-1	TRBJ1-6	CASSAEGTHYSPLHF	TGTGCCAGCAGTGCCGAGGGGACCCACTATTCACCCCTCCACTTT
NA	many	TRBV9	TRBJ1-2	CASSVAGGAHGDTF	NA
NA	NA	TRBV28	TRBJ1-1	CASITAAQSNTEAFF	TGTGCCAGCATCACGGCGGCACAGTCGAACACTGAAGCTTTCTTT
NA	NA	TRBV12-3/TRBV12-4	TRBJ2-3	CASSLTGVAQYF	TGTGCCAGCAGTTTAACCGGGGTGGCGCAGTATTTT
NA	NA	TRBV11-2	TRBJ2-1	CASSLVQGFRWEIEQFF	TGTGCCAGCAGCTTAGTGCAAGGGTTTCGGTGGGAGATTGAGCAGTTCTTC
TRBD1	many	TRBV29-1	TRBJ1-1	CSVRRNRGAFF	TGCAGCGTTCGAAGGAACAGGGGGGCTTTCTTT
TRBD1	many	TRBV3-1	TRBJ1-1	CASRTRTGDTEAFF	TGTGCCAGCCGAACGAGGACAGGGGACACTGAAGCTTTCTTT
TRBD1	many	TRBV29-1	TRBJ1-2	CSAVDRARYGYTF	TGCAGCGCAGTGGACAGGGCGCGGTATGGCTACACCTTC
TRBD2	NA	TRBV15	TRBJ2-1	CATSGGGGEGEQFF	TGTGCCACCAGCGGCGGGGGGGGGGAAGGGGAGCAGTTCTTC